The clone carrying this TCR beta chain has only a few counts. The CDR3 is 12 amino acids. CDR1 SGHRS and CDR2 YFSETQ come from the germline V gene. Between the trimmed V and J ends, which lost 2 bases and 11 bases, there was a span of 14 bases. During its preparation, the TCRbeta library received unique molecular identifiers. A single record per CDR3 protein comes from TCRdb applying MiXCR to the PCR reads. The sample carries 750,000 to 950,000 distinct CDR3 sequences, 16% recorded once. The sample originates from a study of T-cell reconstitution after alpha-beta-depleted transplantation in children. V usage is TRBV5-1 and J usage is TRBJ2-7; weak D call: TRBD2 (5 bases). This TCR derives from a male patient under 18 who had a stem cell transplant for acute lymphoblastic leukemia, so the T cells may come from the graft donor. Sequencing was performed on PBMCs, mostly from graft donor cells, taken 360 days after TCRalphabeta/CD19-depleted stem cell transplant. The CDR3 reads CASSFLNEAEYF. CDR3 sequence (DNA): TGCGCCAGCAGCTTCTTGAACGAAGCGGAGTACTTC.